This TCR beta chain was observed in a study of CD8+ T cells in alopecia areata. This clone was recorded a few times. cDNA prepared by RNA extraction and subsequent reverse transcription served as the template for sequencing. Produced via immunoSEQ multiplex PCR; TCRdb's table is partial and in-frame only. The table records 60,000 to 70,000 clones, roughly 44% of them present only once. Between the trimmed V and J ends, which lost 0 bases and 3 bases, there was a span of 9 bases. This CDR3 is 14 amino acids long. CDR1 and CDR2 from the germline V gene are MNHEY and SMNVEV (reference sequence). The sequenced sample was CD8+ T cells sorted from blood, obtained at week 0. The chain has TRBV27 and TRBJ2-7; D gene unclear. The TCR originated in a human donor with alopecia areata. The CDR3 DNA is TGTGCCAGCAGTTTATCGAATTCCGACTACGAGCAGTACTTC. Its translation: CASSLSNSDYEQYF.